These 17 T cell receptor beta chains came from one sample sequenced in a study of read filtering for tumor transcriptome and immune sequencing (dated by TCRdb to 2018 to 2020). Sequenced using an Illumina HiSeq 4000. TCR libraries were built from 400 ng RNA with the Immunoverse kit, using molecular barcoded adaptors covering alpha/delta and beta/gamma chains. TCRdb's own reprocessing of the public reads used fastp at Q25 and MiXCR and kept productive beta chains. CDR3 protein duplicates are merged, each entry listing the most common genes and DNA. This sample is represented by about 40,000 distinct CDR3 sequences; approximately 14% of them were singletons. The leading ten clones occupy roughly 40% of the sample. The sequenced material came from a population of CD138-negative cells sorted from bone marrow. The cell subset or site tag for this specimen amounts to: bone marrow mononuclear cells depleted of CD138+ plasma/myeloma cells by negative magnetic selection. The source of these receptors is a donor aged 40 or older with multiple myeloma.

This clonotype appeared many times. This chain uses TRBV27 with TRBJ2-3; D call uncertain. CDR1 and CDR2 from the germline V gene are MNHEY and SMNVEV (reference sequence). V lost 6 bases, J lost 0 bases, and 10 bases lay in between. The CDR3 is 14 amino acids. The CDR3: CASRSTASTDTQYF. The CDR3 DNA is TGTGCCAGCAGAAGTACAGCGAGCACAGATACGCAGTATTTT.

This clonotype has a count of ten or more. The chain uses TRBV27 and TRBJ1-1; the D gene is possibly TRBD1 (6 bases). The V gene's germline CDR1 is MNHEY and CDR2 SMNVEV (reference sequence). Trimming shortened V by 5 bases and J by 6 bases, and 13 bases separated the two germline ends. This CDR3 comprises 13 residues. In DNA form, the CDR3 reads TGTGCCAGCAGTACCCCGACAGGCCCTGAAGCTTTCTTT. It specifies CASSTPTGPEAFF.

This clonotype was seen more than once but under ten times. The junction departs from the called germline gene at one end, perhaps through a read error. The CDR3 DNA sequence: TGTGCCAGCAGCTTGGCACTAGCGAATACCGGGGAGCTGTTTTTT. Its translation: CASSLALANTGELFF. The chain combines TRBV5-4 with TRBJ2-2; 7 bases match TRBD2. The CDR3 runs to 15 residues. Germline V gives CDR1 SGHNT, CDR2 YYREEE (reference sequence).

This clonotype was seen more than once but under ten times. This may be a read error: a much more frequent sequence differs by one nucleotide. The chain links TRBV3-1 to TRBJ2-7; weak D call: TRBD1 (6 bases). The CDR3 length is 13 residues. The V gene's germline CDR1 is LGHDT and CDR2 YNNKEL (reference sequence). The CDR3 protein is CAGSKTGYYEQYF. In DNA, the CDR3 is TGTGCCGGCAGCAAAACAGGGTACTACGAGCAGTACTTC.

This clonotype showed up many times. As DNA, the CDR3 is TGTGCCATTCGAAGGGGGTCCATAGGCAATCAGCCCCAGCATTTT. Translating it yields CAIRRGSIGNQPQHF. The chain links TRBV28 to TRBJ1-5, with D perhaps TRBD1 (6 bases). Looked up from germline, CDR1 is MDHEN and CDR2 is SYDVKM. The CDR3 runs 15 residues. Trimming shortened V by 10 bases and J by 2 bases, and 18 bases separated the two germline ends.

This clonotype was counted between two and nine times. A read error is the likely source, as a far larger clone sits one nucleotide away. The chain couples TRBV6-6 to TRBJ2-1; the match to TRBD2 covers 7 bases. Germline values: CDR1 MNHNY, CDR2 SVGAGI (reference sequence). With V trimmed by 8 bases and J by 7 bases, 17 bases remained unmatched. The CDR3 runs 16 residues. The CDR3 DNA follows: TGTGCCAGCGGCACCCTCGGACTAGAACGTCGGAATGAGCAGTTCTTC. This gives the protein CASGTLGLERRNEQFF.

The chain links TRBV12-3 or TRBV12-4 to TRBJ2-3; 12 bases map to TRBD2. This CDR3 contains 16 residues. The J segment lost 5 bases and the V segment lost 3 bases, leaving 6 bases of the junction unmatched. The CDR3 region is CASSFELAGGGDTQYF. The CDR3 region has the DNA TGTGCCAGCAGTTTCGAACTAGCGGGAGGAGGAGATACGCAGTATTTT.

The table lists this clonotype with many counts. The CDR3 spells CASSLLGWDQPQHF. CDR3 in DNA: TGTGCCAGCAGCCTACTAGGTTGGGATCAGCCCCAGCATTTT. This chain connects TRBV7-2 to TRBJ1-5; D gene ambiguous. V was trimmed by 5 bases and J by 5 bases, leaving 13 bases between them. Germline CDR1 and CDR2: SGHTA and FQGNSA. The CDR3 spans 14 residues.

This clonotype has at least ten counts. The gene calls are TRBV29-1 and TRBJ2-1; D not resolved. The CDR3 has 12 residues. Germline V CDR1 and CDR2: SQVTM, ANQGSEA. Trimming left V 6 bases short and J 3 bases short, with 9 bases between. The CDR3, as DNA: TGCAGCGTCGGGCCTAGCTACAATGAGCAGTTCTTC. It translates to CSVGPSYNEQFF.

This clonotype was counted a single time. Just one base apart from a much larger clone, this may be a read error. The chain joins TRBV2 to TRBJ1-5; TRBD1 might be the D (5 bases). Trimming removed 6 bases from V and 2 bases from J, with 11 bases in between. Per germline, CDR1 SNHLY and CDR2 FYNNEI. The CDR3 sequence is 14 residues long. CDR3 bases: TGTGCCAGCAGACGAAGCAGGGGCAATCAGCCCCAGCATTTT. Translated, it gives CASRRSRGNQPQHF.

On this clonotype itself: The junction shows a germline mismatch at one end, possibly a read error. The CDR3 spells CASSSGLAESNVQFF. CDR3 in DNA: TGTGCCAGCAGCTCGGGACTAGCGGAGAGCAATGTGCAGTTCTTC. The V and J genes are TRBV7-3 and TRBJ2-1, with 11 nucleotides matching TRBD2. CDR3 length: 15 amino acids. CDR1 and CDR2 from the germline V gene are SGHTA and FQGTGA.

In this sample, this clonotype turned up many times. Possible read error: a much larger clone is one base away. The CDR3 bases are TGCGCCAGCAGCCAAGATCGGGGGGGAACTGAAGCTTCCTTT. Translating it yields CASSQDRGGTEASF. The chain combines TRBV4-1 with TRBJ1-1; possible D gene TRBD1, 5 bases. CDR1 and CDR2 from the germline V gene are MGHRA and YSYEKL. The CDR3 has 14 amino acids.

The sample holds many counts of this clonotype. The chain joins TRBV5-6 to TRBJ2-5; TRBD1 might be the D (6 bases). Germline values: CDR1 SGHDT, CDR2 YYEEEE. V dropped 4 bases and J dropped 2 bases, with 21 bases sitting between them. The CDR3 consists of 17 residues. CDR3 DNA: TGTGCCAGCAGCCCCTTTAAACGGGGAAGGGGGCAAGAGACCCAGTACTTC. Translation gives CASSPFKRGRGQETQYF.

This clonotype was observed many times. The chain is built from TRBV11-1 and TRBJ2-1, with 7 bases aligning to TRBD1. The V segment lost 2 bases and the J segment 0 bases; nucleotides outside the gene matches: 7. The CDR3 length is 17 residues. Germline V gene lookup returns CDR1 SGHAT and CDR2 FQDESV (reference sequence). This CDR3 reads CASSLKGGAGSYNEQFF. The CDR3 coding sequence is TGTGCCAGCAGCTTAAAAGGGGGCGCCGGCTCCTACAATGAGCAGTTCTTC.

The sample holds many counts of this clonotype. The V and J genes are TRBV19 and TRBJ1-4; 11 nucleotides align to TRBD1. The germline V gene encodes CDR1 LNHDA and CDR2 SQIVND (reference sequence). Germline trimming cut 7 bases from V and 2 bases from J; bases unmatched to any gene: 6. This CDR3 comprises 16 residues. This CDR3 reads CASIRGQGATNEKLFF. CDR3 nucleotides: TGTGCCAGTATCCGAGGACAGGGGGCCACTAATGAAAAACTGTTTTTT.

With respect to this clonotype: One base separates it from a far larger clone, so it is likely a read error. The chain couples TRBV4-3 to TRBJ2-1, with 9 bases identical to TRBD1. The CDR3 has 13 residues. CDR1 and CDR2 (germline): LGHNA, YSLEER. V gave up 6 bases and J gave up 12 bases; unmatched junction bases: 9. The CDR3 is CASSQRTGDGQFF. The CDR3 DNA is TGCGCCAGCAGTCAACGGACAGGGGATGGGCAGTTCTTC.

This clonotype appeared many times. The J gene is TRBJ2-1, the V gene TRBV7-2, with 11 positions matching TRBD2. Trimming at V came to 5 bases and at J to 6 bases, leaving 6 bases not matched to a gene. The CDR3 has 15 residues. Per the germline V gene, CDR1 is SGHTA and CDR2 is FQGNSA. CDR3: CASSPLAGAPNEQFF. The DNA of the CDR3 is TGTGCCAGCAGCCCACTAGCGGGAGCTCCCAATGAGCAGTTCTTC.